This T cell receptor beta chain was sequenced in a study of blood T cell repertoires in COVID-19. Study information: Acute and convalescent COVID-19 samples came from the United States, Italy and Spain. PBMCs, B-cell-depleted T cells, or T cells provided the cDNA or gDNA that made up the material.

This clone was detected only once. The trim removed 0 bases at V and 4 bases at J, leaving 7 bases unmatched. The CDR3 runs to 17 residues. Germline values: CDR1 MGHRA, CDR2 YSYEKL. In the study's own analysis: Estimation of nucleated cell counts was performed using reference gene primer amplification. Libraries were prepared by immunoSEQ multiplex PCR; TCRdb keeps only in-frame clonotypes and omits some of them. Clone size and the V and J calls come from that table; the DNA yielded D and trimming. This table has 45,000 or so clones, 89% appearing once. The chain couples TRBV4-1 to TRBJ1-4; 8 bases are a match to TRBD1. The specimen was peripheral blood. This receptor was identified in a man between 65 and 85 years old with active COVID-19. CDR3 sequence (DNA): TGCGCCAGCAGCCAAGATCGCGGGACAGGCCATAATGAAAAACTGTTTTTT. Protein sequence: CASSQDRGTGHNEKLFF.